This T cell receptor (beta chain) was documented in a study of blood T cell repertoires in COVID-19. V gave up 8 bases and J gave up 2 bases, with 13 bases separating them. CDR3 length equals 14 residues. Germline CDR1 and CDR2: SNHLY and FYNNEI. The table came from immunoSEQ multiplex PCR; TCRdb's copy has only in-frame clones and leaves some out. This table holds about 150,000 clones, 80% to 90% found once. The sequence derives from a man aged 50 to 59 who had recovered from COVID-19. The chain carries TRBV2 and TRBJ1-5; D perhaps matches TRBD1 (5 bases). Sequenced: PBMCs or T cells enriched from blood (not recorded which). The CDR3 region has the DNA TGTGCCAGCCTGGGCAGGGCCGGCAATCAGCCCCAGCATTTT. It encodes CASLGRAGNQPQHF.